The 9 T cell receptor beta chains presented below share a single source sample, sequenced in a study of T cells in Graves' hyperthyroidism and ophthalmopathy. What was amplified from RNA transcripts were TCR beta CDR3 regions. With the HTBI primer set, the TCR CDR3 went through a first round of RT-PCR. TCRdb called the multiplex PCR reads again in MiXCR, with one record for every CDR3 protein. This table holds hundreds of thousands of distinct CDR3 sequences, around 19% found once. Sequenced sample: blood. The source is a woman aged 45-60 years with Graves' hyperthyroidism that later progressed to Graves' ophthalmopathy.

The J gene is TRBJ2-5, the V gene TRBV30; 11 bases line up with TRBD2. Trimming at V came to 1 base and at J to 5 bases, leaving 6 bases not matched to a gene. In germline, CDR1 is GTSNPN, CDR2 SVGIG (reference sequence). The CDR3 has 15 amino acids. The CDR3 loop reads CAWSASGGQAETQYF. CDR3 nucleotides: TGTGCCTGGAGTGCTAGCGGGGGGCAGGCGGAGACCCAGTACTTC.

This clonotype was detected many times. The chain combines TRBV5-1 with TRBJ2-3; TRBD2 matches at 7 bases. There are 16 residues in the CDR3. Germline assignment: CDR1 SGHRS and CDR2 YFSETQ. Losses at the gene ends were 4 bases for V and 2 bases for J; bases not matched to a gene: 10. CDR3: CASSLLTSRYTDTQYF. The CDR3 DNA is TGCGCCAGCAGCCTGTTGACTAGCAGATACACAGATACGCAGTATTTT. Complete variable domain (other parts from reference TRBV5-1 and TRBJ2-3): KAGVTQTPRYLIKTRGQQVTLSCSPISGHRSVSWYQQTPGQGLQFLFEYFSETQRNKGNFPGRFSGRQFSNSRSEMNVSTLELGDSALYLCASSLLTSRYTDTQYFGPGTRLTVL.

In its sample, this clonotype was seen many times. The chain recombines TRBV5-1 with TRBJ2-2; no firm D call. Per germline, CDR1 SGHRS and CDR2 YFSETQ. The CDR3 covers 15 residues. Trimming stripped 6 bases from V and 0 bases from J, with 12 bases between. The CDR3 loop reads CASTMDGSNTGELFF. The CDR3 bases are TGCGCCAGCACTATGGACGGGTCGAACACCGGGGAGCTGTTTTTT.

The chain couples TRBV11-2 to TRBJ2-1; D uncertain. Trimming stripped 5 bases from V and 9 bases from J, with 14 bases between. The CDR3 spans 13 residues. The germline CDR1 and CDR2 sequences are SGHAT and FQNNGV. The CDR3 coding sequence is TGTGCCAGCAGCGCCGCTGTCCAGTTTGAGCAGTTCTTC. Protein sequence: CASSAAVQFEQFF. The whole variable domain, filled in from reference TRBV11-2 and TRBJ2-1, reads EAGVAQSPRYKIIEKRQSVAFWCNPISGHATLYWYQQILGQGPKLLIQFQNNGVVDDSQLPKDRFSAERLKGVDSTLKIQPAKLEDSAVYLCASSAAVQFEQFFGPGTRLTVL.

This clonotype was counted many times. The chain has TRBV30 and TRBJ1-2; D ambiguous. Germline V gene data show CDR1 as GTSNPN and CDR2 as SVGIG (reference sequence). This CDR3 comprises 12 residues. V gave up 3 bases and J gave up 2 bases, with 7 bases separating them. The CDR3, as DNA: TGTGCCTGGAGAACAGTCAACTATGGCTACACCTTC. Residues: CAWRTVNYGYTF.

Ten or more counts support this clonotype. At one end, the junction sequence differs from germline, possibly due to a read error. The chain combines TRBV7-7 with TRBJ2-2; 8 bases agree with TRBD1. Germline assignment: CDR1 SSHAT and CDR2 FNYEAQ (reference sequence). This CDR3 has 15 residues. The CDR3 sequence is CASSSSGGAAGELFF. CDR3 DNA sequence: TGTGCTAGCAGCTCCTCAGGGGGCGCGGCCGGGGAGCTGTTTTTT.

The rearrangement links TRBV4-1 to TRBJ1-1, with 7 bases lining up with TRBD1. The CDR3 sequence is 15 residues long. Trimming took 2 bases from V and 1 from J; bases not matched to a gene: 4. Germline V CDR1 and CDR2: MGHRA, YSYEKL. The CDR3 sequence: CASSQPGTANTEAFF. In DNA form, the CDR3 reads TGCGCCAGCAGCCAACCTGGGACAGCGAACACTGAAGCTTTCTTT.

This chain uses TRBV6-2 or TRBV6-3 with TRBJ1-4; D not resolved. Trimming pared 2 bases from V and 7 bases from J, leaving 14 bases between. Germline lookup yields CDR1 MNHEY and CDR2 SVGEGT. The CDR3 extends over 15 amino acids. The CDR3 protein is CASSYAGNSGEKLFF. As DNA, the CDR3 is TGTGCCAGCAGTTACGCGGGGAATAGTGGTGAAAAACTGTTTTTT.

The sample holds a few counts of this clonotype. The CDR3 DNA sequence: TGTGCCAGCACCCGGGACAGGGCCAAAGATACGCAGTATTTT. Its translation: CASTRDRAKDTQYF. The V call is TRBV12-3 or TRBV12-4, the J call TRBJ2-3; TRBD1 agrees at 9 bases. V was pared by 7 bases and J by 5 bases, with 7 bases of the junction left unmatched. This CDR3 spans 14 amino acids.